These T cell receptor beta chains were read from a single sample in a study of a mutant IDH1 vaccine in newly diagnosed glioma. Their antigens are not known. Assay used: immunoSEQ multiplex PCR; TCRdb lists only in-frame clones, some missing. The sample lists some 29,000 clones; over 60% were seen once. The sample was PBMCs, taken from a glioma patient whose treatment included an IDH1 peptide vaccine. The receptors originated from a man aged 45-65 years with glioma. Both conserved end residues are part of each CDR3. D genes are given only for firm matches. The size entry is marked missing in some rows and otherwise reads once, few, many or a size class.

d_call j_call v_call clone_size cdr3_nt cdr3_aa
- TRBJ2-2 TRBV7-2 once TGTGCCAGCAGCTTAGAGACCGGGGAGCTGTTTTTT CASSLETGELFF
- TRBJ2-7 TRBV7-8 once TGTGCCAGCAGCTTAGAAGGGCAGGGATCCCACGAGCAGTACTTC CASSLEGQGSHEQYF
TRBD2 TRBJ2-3 TRBV4-2 - TGTGCCAGCAGCCAAGAGCTAGCGGTAAGCACAGATACGCAGTATTTT CASSQELAVSTDTQYF
- TRBJ2-5 TRBV11-3 - TGTGCCAGCAGCAAGGGGGTCCAAGAGACCCAGTACTTC CASSKGVQETQYF
- TRBJ1-5 TRBV2 - TGTGCCAGCACGGGGCAGGGCAATCAGCCCCAGCATTTT CASTGQGNQPQHF
- TRBJ2-7 TRBV2 - TGTGCCAGCAGTTACTACGAGCAGTACTTC CASSYYEQYF
- TRBJ1-2 TRBV7-2 few TGTGCCAGCAGCTTAGGTTCCGCTATAGGCTACACCTTC CASSLGSAIGYTF
- TRBJ2-3 TRBV15 - TGTGCCACCAGCAGCTGGGCTGCGGCGGCTAGCACAGATACGCAGTATTTT CATSSWAAAASTDTQYF
- TRBJ1-4 TRBV30 few TGTGCCTGGGGACGATCCTCTAATGAAAAACTGTTTTTT CAWGRSSNEKLFF
- TRBJ1-5 TRBV2 - TGTGCCAGCAGTGACCAGGGCGGAGACCAGCCCCAGCATTTT CASSDQGGDQPQHF
TRBD1 TRBJ1-1 TRBV19 - TGTGCCAGTAGTCCAGGGACAGTCAACACTGAAGCTTTCTTT CASSPGTVNTEAFF
- TRBJ2-1 TRBV6-5 - TGTGCCAGCAGTTGGGACGCCTCCTACAATGAGCAGTTCTTC CASSWDASYNEQFF
TRBD1 TRBJ2-5 TRBV11-2 once TGTGCCAGCAGCGGGACAGGGTACTCAGAGACCCAGTACTTC CASSGTGYSETQYF
- TRBJ1-2 TRBV19 - TGTGCCAGTACCCTAGGACGGGGGTATGGCTACACCTTC CASTLGRGYGYTF
- TRBJ1-2 TRBV5-1 - TGCGCCAGCAGCACCGGACAGAGAAACTATGGCTACACCTTC CASSTGQRNYGYTF
- TRBJ1-5 TRBV19 - TGTGCCAGTAGTATAGAGAGGGATCAGCCCCAGCATTTT CASSIERDQPQHF
- TRBJ1-1 TRBV5-1 - TGCGCCAGCAGCCGTGCGGGGGTGGGGGACACTGAAGCTTTCTTT CASSRAGVGDTEAFF
- TRBJ2-7 TRBV10-3 - TGTGCCATCAGTGAGGCCTTAGGTGGGTCCTACGAGCAGTACTTC CAISEALGGSYEQYF
- TRBJ1-2 TRBV15 - TGTGCCACCAGCAGAGATCTGGGGGGCACTGGCTACACCTTC CATSRDLGGTGYTF
- TRBJ2-7 TRBV29-1 - TGCAGCGTTGAGAACCCTGTGGGGTCCTACGAGCAGTACTTC CSVENPVGSYEQYF
TRBD2 TRBJ2-5 TRBV5-1 - TGCGCCAGCAGCTTGACTAGCGGACAAGAGACCCAGTACTTC CASSLTSGQETQYF
- TRBJ1-3 TRBV18 - TGTGCCAGCTCAGCAGGGTCTGGAAACACCATATATTTT CASSAGSGNTIYF
- TRBJ1-1 TRBV11-2 - TGTGCCAGCAGCTCCAACAGGGCGTCACAAAAAGCTTTCTTT CASSSNRASQKAFF
- TRBJ2-1 TRBV2 - TGTGCCAGCATCGGGCCGGGGGACAATGAGCAGTTCTTC CASIGPGDNEQFF
- TRBJ1-5 TRBV30 - TGTGCCTGGGGAGACTACCGGGCTAATAGCAATCAGCCCCAGCATTTT CAWGDYRANSNQPQHF
- TRBJ2-5 TRBV9 - TGTGCCAGCAGCGTAGGGACTGTCCAAGAGACCCAGTACTTC CASSVGTVQETQYF
TRBD1 TRBJ1-1 TRBV2 - TGTGCCAGCAACTGGGACAGCTCGGAGACTGAAGCTTTCTTT CASNWDSSETEAFF
- TRBJ1-5 TRBV6-1 - TGTGCCAGCAGTGGCCTTTTTGTGGATAGCAATCAGCCCCAGCATTTT CASSGLFVDSNQPQHF
- TRBJ2-5 TRBV4-3 - TGCGCCAGCAGCCAAGATACGGGGGAGACCCAGTACTTC CASSQDTGETQYF
- TRBJ1-2 TRBV10-1 - TGCGCCAGGACCGGGACCGGGGGCTACACCTTC CARTGTGGYTF
- TRBJ2-3 TRBV6-6 - TGTGCCAGCAAACCACCATCGCGGCCAGATACGCAGTATTTT CASKPPSRPDTQYF
- TRBJ2-7 TRBV2 - TGTGCCAGCAGTGAAGTCGGAGCCCTCTCCTACGAGCAGTACTTC CASSEVGALSYEQYF
- TRBJ2-3 TRBV4-3 - TGCGCCAGCAGCCAAGAACTCACAGATACGCAGTATTTT CASSQELTDTQYF
- TRBJ2-5 TRBV9 few TGTGCCAGCAGCGTAGGACTGGGGGAGACCCAGTACTTC CASSVGLGETQYF
TRBD1 TRBJ1-3 TRBV29-1 - TGCAGCGTCGCCGGGACAGGGGCGGGTGGAAACACCATATATTTT CSVAGTGAGGNTIYF
- TRBJ2-7 TRBV7-8 once TGTGCCAGCAGCTTAGGGGCAGGGAATTCCTACGAGCAGTACTTC CASSLGAGNSYEQYF
TRBD2 TRBJ2-7 TRBV29-1 few TGCAGCGTTGAAGAAGCGGGAGGTAACGAGCAGTACTTC CSVEEAGGNEQYF
- TRBJ1-1 TRBV6-1 - TGTGCCAGCAGCCCCACGGGGAACACTGAAGCTTTCTTT CASSPTGNTEAFF
TRBD1 TRBJ1-4 TRBV6-5 - TGTGCCAGCACGAGGTCAGGGGGAGGTGAAAAACTGTTTTTT CASTRSGGGEKLFF
TRBD2 TRBJ2-2 TRBV11-2 - TGTGCCAGCAGCTTTGGCGGGGGGAACACCGGGGAGCTGTTTTTT CASSFGGGNTGELFF
- TRBJ2-3 TRBV19 - TGTGCCAGTAGTATCGGTGAGGGGGAACCAGATACGCAGTATTTT CASSIGEGEPDTQYF
TRBD2 TRBJ2-5 TRBV5-4 - TGTGCCAGCAGCTTCCAGCGGGGGGGCCATCAAGAGACCCAGTACTTC CASSFQRGGHQETQYF
TRBD2 TRBJ2-1 TRBV19 - TGTGCCACCGCAGGACTAGTAGATGAGCAGTTCTTC CATAGLVDEQFF
TRBD1 TRBJ1-5 TRBV6-6 - TGTGCCAGCAGATCCGACAGGGAGGATCAGCCCCAGCATTTT CASRSDREDQPQHF
- TRBJ1-2 TRBV19 - TGTGCCAGCACGACAGACCAATTGATCTATGGCTACACCTTC CASTTDQLIYGYTF
- TRBJ2-1 TRBV14 - TGTGCCAGCAGCCTAGAGGGGCGGGCCGCCTACAATGAGCAGTTCTTC CASSLEGRAAYNEQFF
- TRBJ1-2 TRBV5-1 once TGCGCCAGCAGCTTGGCCGTAGGGGGTAAAGACTATGGCTACACCTTC CASSLAVGGKDYGYTF
- TRBJ2-5 TRBV7-2 - TGTGCCAGCAGCTTAGCGTATCACCCACAAGAGACCCAGTACTTC CASSLAYHPQETQYF
- TRBJ2-7 TRBV7-3 - TGTGCCAGCAGCCCCGGGGCGGGTTCTAGCTACGAGCAGTACTTC CASSPGAGSSYEQYF
- TRBJ2-7 TRBV27 once TGTGCCAGCAGTTCTAACGGACATAACCACGAGCAGTACTTC CASSSNGHNHEQYF
TRBD1 TRBJ2-7 TRBV6-1 - TGTGCCAGCGGACCGGGACAGGGGGACGAGCAGTACTTC CASGPGQGDEQYF
- TRBJ2-1 TRBV2 - TGTGCCAGCAGTGAGTCGGTAGGTTCAACAAATGAGCAGTTCTTC CASSESVGSTNEQFF
- TRBJ2-3 TRBV27 - TGTGCCAGCAGCTGGGGAGCAGCAGATACGCAGTATTTT CASSWGAADTQYF